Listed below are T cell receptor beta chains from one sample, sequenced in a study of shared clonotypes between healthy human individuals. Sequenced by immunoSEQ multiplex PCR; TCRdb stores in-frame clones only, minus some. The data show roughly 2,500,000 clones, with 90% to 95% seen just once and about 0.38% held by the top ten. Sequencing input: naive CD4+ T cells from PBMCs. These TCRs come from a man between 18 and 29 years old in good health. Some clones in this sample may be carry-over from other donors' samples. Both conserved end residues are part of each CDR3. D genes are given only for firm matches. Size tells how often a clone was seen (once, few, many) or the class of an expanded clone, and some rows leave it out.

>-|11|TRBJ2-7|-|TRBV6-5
CASRKNYEQYF
TGTGCCAGCAGGAAAAACTACGAGCAGTACTTC
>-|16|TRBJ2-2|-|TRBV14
CASTTSVASNTGELFF
TGTGCCAGCACTACAAGCGTGGCTTCGAACACCGGGGAGCTGTTTTTT
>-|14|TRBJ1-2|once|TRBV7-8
CASSLARYSYGYTF
TGTGCCAGCAGCTTAGCGAGGTATAGCTATGGCTACACCTTC
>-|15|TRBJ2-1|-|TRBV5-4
CASSLAGLAYNEQFF
TGTGCCAGCAGCTTGGCTGGGCTAGCTTACAATGAGCAGTTCTTC
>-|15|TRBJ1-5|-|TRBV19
CASSIGYGPNQPQHF
TGTGCCAGTAGTATTGGTTACGGACCTAATCAGCCCCAGCATTTT
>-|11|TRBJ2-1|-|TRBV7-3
CASSLGSEQFF
TGTGCCAGCTCTCTGGGATCTGAGCAGTTCTTC
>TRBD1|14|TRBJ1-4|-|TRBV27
CASSRQGGGGKLFF
TGTGCCAGCAGTAGACAGGGTGGGGGTGGGAAACTGTTTTTT
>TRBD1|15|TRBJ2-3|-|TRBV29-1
CSVVGGFPSTDTQYF
TGCAGCGTTGTAGGGGGCTTCCCTAGCACAGATACGCAGTATTTT
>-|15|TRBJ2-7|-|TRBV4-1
CASSQADTWSGEQYF
TGCGCCAGCAGCCAAGCTGACACGTGGTCCGGCGAGCAGTACTTC
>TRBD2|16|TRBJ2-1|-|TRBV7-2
CASSPKRESSYNEQFF
TGTGCCAGCAGTCCTAAGCGGGAGTCCTCCTACAATGAGCAGTTCTTC
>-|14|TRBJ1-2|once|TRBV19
CASRLQGGFYGYTF
TGTGCCAGTAGGCTCCAGGGAGGATTTTATGGCTACACCTTC
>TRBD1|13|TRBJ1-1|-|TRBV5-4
CASSYGQGTEAFF
TGTGCCAGCAGCTACGGACAGGGCACTGAAGCTTTCTTT
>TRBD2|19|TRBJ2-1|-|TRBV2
CASTGSRTSGGGGYNEQFF
TGTGCCAGCACCGGGTCCCGGACTAGCGGAGGGGGGGGTTACAATGAGCAGTTCTTC
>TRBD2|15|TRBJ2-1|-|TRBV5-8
CASGSGRASYNEQFF
TGTGCCAGCGGGAGTGGGAGGGCCTCCTACAATGAGCAGTTCTTC